The clone carrying this TCR beta chain appeared a single time. Its antigen is not known. These data are taken from a study of T cell responses to AZD1222 COVID-19 vaccine. Method: immunoSEQ multiplex PCR; TCRdb's copy keeps in-frame clones and lacks some. Altogether 150,000 or so clones are present, about nine tenths being singletons, with the ten largest covering approximately 3.8%. General observations from the study: Reportedly, close to half of spike-specific TCRs are directed against unmutated variant regions. Clonal diversity may have been underestimated in mostly white British donors. Only after the peak T cell response were repertoires sampled. Spike-specific TCR repertoires showed rising breadth and depth after two AZD1222 doses.

Germline V gives CDR1 LNHDA, CDR2 SQIVND (reference sequence). V was clipped by 7 bases and J by 4 bases; unmatched bases: 6. The CDR3 covers 15 residues. The chain couples TRBV19 to TRBJ2-1, with TRBD2 identical over 11 bases. The material was peripheral blood, obtained 28 days after the second AZD1222 dose. This TCR was recovered from an adult who received the AZD1222 COVID-19 vaccine. The CDR3 coding sequence is TGTGCCAGTACGCAGACTAGCGGGGAGTACAATGAGCAGTTCTTC. Protein sequence: CASTQTSGEYNEQFF.